Below, one TCR beta chain is given with its context. The sample is drawn from a study of blood T cell repertoires in COVID-19. Overall study context: Samples representing acute and convalescent COVID-19 were sourced from the United States, Italy and Spain.

Using immunoSEQ multiplex PCR, the repertoire was profiled, and TCRdb retains in-frame clones only, with some absent. The sample has fewer than 150,000 clones, 65% to 90% seen once. V lost 4 bases, J lost 0 bases, and 15 bases lay in between. Germline-derived CDR1 and CDR2 are SGHVS and FQNEAQ. CDR3 size: 16 residues. Sequencing used peripheral blood. This clonotype was sampled from a man between 45 and 60 years old with acute or convalescent COVID-19. The genes are TRBV7-8 and TRBJ1-1, with D possibly matching TRBD1 (6 bases). The chain's CDR3 is CASSSRQAEMNTEAFF. The CDR3, as DNA: TGTGCCAGCAGCTCCAGACAGGCAGAAATGAACACTGAAGCTTTCTTT.